This is a list of T cell receptor beta chains from one sample in a study of CD8 T cells in ankylosing spondylitis. TCRdb passed the 5' RACE reads through MiXCR, listing each CDR3 protein once. The sample has about 150,000 distinct CDR3 sequences, 40% to 50% seen once. Material: synovial fluid, either unsorted or a sorted T cell fraction (not recorded which). The receptors derive from a male donor with ankylosing spondylitis. Both conserved end residues are part of each CDR3. A D gene is named only where the DNA matches it firmly. The size entry is marked missing in some rows and otherwise reads once, few, many or a size class.

v_call	j_call	clone_size	d_call	cdr3_aa	cdr3_nt
TRBV20-1	TRBJ2-7	.	.	CSASTGREPYEQYF	TGCAGTGCTTCTACAGGGCGCGAGCCCTACGAGCAGTACTTC
TRBV28	TRBJ2-1	.	TRBD2	CASEGAALAGAYNEQFF	TGTGCCAGCGAGGGGGCTGCGCTAGCGGGAGCCTACAATGAGCAGTTCTTC
TRBV5-4	TRBJ2-1	.	.	CASSFEDSWGINEQFF	TGTGCCAGCAGCTTCGAAGACTCCTGGGGGATCAATGAGCAGTTCTTC
TRBV4-1	TRBJ2-5	once	TRBD2	CASSQERVWSGRARETQYF	TGCGCCAGCAGCCAAGAAAGGGTTTGGAGCGGGAGGGCGAGGGAGACCCAGTACTTC
TRBV4-1	TRBJ1-1	.	.	CASSQVEAFF	TGCGCCAGCAGCCAAGTTGAAGCTTTCTTT
TRBV7-9	TRBJ1-1	few	.	CASSHDRLTEAFF	TGTGCCAGCAGCCATGACCGCCTCACTGAAGCTTTCTTT
TRBV15	TRBJ2-2	.	TRBD2	CATSRERRRAGVSRAGELFF	TGTGCCACCAGCAGAGAAAGGAGGCGAGCGGGAGTCTCTAGAGCCGGGGAGCTGTTTTTT
TRBV6-4	TRBJ1-5	few	TRBD1	CASSDGTGGQPQHF	TGTGCCAGCAGTGACGGGACAGGGGGACAGCCCCAGCATTTT
TRBV7-9	TRBJ2-4	many	.	CASSLGGDIQYF	TGTGCCAGCAGCTTAGGGGGGGACATTCAGTACTTC
TRBV6-6	TRBJ1-4	.	.	CASSYPGVKLFF	TGTGCCAGCAGTTATCCCGGCGTAAAACTGTTTTTT
TRBV12-3/TRBV12-4	TRBJ1-1	.	.	CASSFSRDAEAFF	TGTGCCAGCAGTTTTTCCCGGGACGCTGAAGCTTTCTTT
TRBV6-4	TRBJ2-3	few	.	CASSDSPDKPTDTQYF	TGTGCCAGCAGTGACTCACCGGACAAACCCACAGATACGCAGTATTTT
TRBV5-1	TRBJ1-1	.	.	CASSPEGGGRMNTEAFF	TGCGCCAGCAGCCCTGAGGGGGGCGGGCGCATGAACACTGAAGCTTTCTTT
TRBV7-7	TRBJ2-7	few	.	CASSLGKTGSYEQYF	TGTGCCAGCAGCTTAGGTAAGACAGGTTCCTACGAGCAGTACTTC
TRBV7-8	TRBJ1-4	.	TRBD1	CASSLASLRGGNGPEKLFF	TGTGCCAGCAGCTTAGCGAGTCTCAGGGGGGGGAATGGGCCGGAAAAACTGTTTTTT
TRBV28	TRBJ1-2	few	TRBD1	CASSLRRGRGYGYTF	TGTGCCAGCAGTTTACGCAGGGGGCGCGGGTATGGCTACACCTTC
TRBV6-5	TRBJ2-1	.	TRBD2	CASSYSREGQRASYNEQFF	TGTGCCAGCAGTTACTCGAGGGAGGGGCAGCGTGCCTCCTACAATGAGCAGTTCTTC
TRBV12-3/TRBV12-4	TRBJ2-4	many	.	CASKLAKNIQYF	TGTGCCAGCAAACTAGCCAAAAACATTCAGTACTTC
TRBV5-4	TRBJ2-1	.	TRBD2	CASSVLADEQFF	TGTGCCAGCAGCGTACTAGCGGATGAGCAGTTCTTC
TRBV20-1	TRBJ1-1	many	.	CSARFPGLMNTEAFF	TGCAGTGCTAGATTCCCTGGTCTTATGAACACTGAAGCTTTCTTT
TRBV5-6	TRBJ1-5	.	.	CASSFRTALAQHF	TGTGCCAGCAGCTTTAGGACAGCCCTTGCCCAGCATTTT
TRBV11-1	TRBJ2-3	.	TRBD1	CASSRPGQRTDTQYF	TGTGCCAGCAGTCGACCGGGACAGCGCACAGATACGCAGTATTTT
TRBV20-1	TRBJ1-3	few	.	CSARDPQGFSGNTIYF	TGCAGTGCTAGAGATCCTCAGGGATTCTCTGGAAACACCATATATTTT
TRBV6-1	TRBJ2-1	.	.	CASIVCQGCNEQFF	TGTGCCAGCATTGTTTGTCAGGGATGCAATGAGCAGTTCTTC
TRBV15	TRBJ1-2	.	.	CATSRENGYGYTF	TGTGCCACCAGCAGAGAAAATGGGTATGGCTACACCTTC
TRBV27	TRBJ1-6	.	TRBD1	CASSSGTANSPLHF	TGTGCCAGCAGTTCCGGGACAGCTAATTCACCCCTCCACTTT
TRBV6-1	TRBJ2-1	.	.	CASSSYRSSYNEQFF	TGTGCCAGCAGTAGTTACCGGAGCTCCTACAATGAGCAGTTCTTC
TRBV20-1	TRBJ2-1	.	TRBD2	CSARSPYLSGSFSYNEQFF	TGCAGTGCTAGATCCCCCTACCTTAGCGGGAGCTTTTCCTACAATGAGCAGTTCTTC
TRBV19	TRBJ1-1	.	.	CASTPHRVGTEAFF	TGTGCCAGTACCCCACACAGGGTCGGGACTGAAGCTTTCTTT
TRBV12-3/TRBV12-4	TRBJ2-1	.	.	CASTPPHVF	TGTGCCAGCACTCCCCCCCATGTCTTC
TRBV10-3	TRBJ2-3	many	TRBD2	CAISESPQLAGDTDTQYF	TGTGCCATCAGTGAGTCCCCGCAACTAGCGGGGGACACAGATACGCAGTATTTT
TRBV5-5	TRBJ2-1	few	.	CASSPDRIEFF	TGTGCCAGCAGCCCTGACAGGATTGAGTTCTTC
TRBV6-5	TRBJ2-1	.	TRBD2	CASSYDTLAGGRSYNEQFF	TGTGCCAGCAGTTACGACACCTTAGCGGGAGGGCGGAGTTACAATGAGCAGTTCTTC
TRBV5-1	TRBJ1-1	few	TRBD1	CASTPGQGFAEAFF	TGCGCCAGTACTCCGGGACAGGGTTTCGCTGAAGCTTTCTTT
TRBV7-9	TRBJ2-3	many	.	CASTRTRDVDTQYF	TGTGCCAGCACTCGAACGAGAGATGTGGATACGCAGTATTTT
TRBV7-9	TRBJ2-2	.	.	CASRLRGALNTGELFF	TGTGCCAGCAGACTGAGGGGGGCATTGAACACCGGGGAGCTGTTTTTT
TRBV10-3	TRBJ2-1	.	TRBD2	CAISESRGGRAAEQFF	TGTGCCATCAGTGAGTCGAGGGGCGGGAGGGCCGCTGAGCAGTTCTTC
TRBV5-1	TRBJ1-5	many	.	CASRGVNGNQPQHF	TGCGCCAGCAGGGGCGTAAACGGCAATCAGCCCCAGCATTTT
TRBV10-3	TRBJ2-1	.	.	CAISEWGPFYNEQFF	TGTGCCATCAGTGAGTGGGGGCCATTCTACAATGAGCAGTTCTTC
TRBV5-1	TRBJ2-7	.	TRBD2	CASSWGGHTYEQYF	TGCGCCAGCAGCTGGGGGGGTCACACCTACGAGCAGTACTTC
TRBV7-9	TRBJ2-7	.	TRBD2	CASSPRLAFEQYF	TGTGCCAGCAGTCCGAGACTAGCGTTTGAGCAGTACTTC
TRBV7-8	TRBJ2-3	.	TRBD2	CASSQLDGGTRGWEYF	TGTGCCAGCAGCCAGCTTGATGGGGGGACTAGGGGCTGGGAGTATTTT
TRBV11-2	TRBJ2-7	few	TRBD2	CASSLVLAGATYEQYF	TGTGCCAGCAGCTTAGTACTAGCGGGAGCCACCTACGAGCAGTACTTC
TRBV20-1	TRBJ2-1	.	.	CSARGGLSAFNEQFF	TGCAGTGCTAGGGGTGGCCTGTCCGCTTTCAATGAGCAGTTCTTC
TRBV7-3	TRBJ2-3	.	TRBD2	CASSPLAGADTQYF	TGTGCCAGCAGCCCCCTAGCGGGAGCAGATACGCAGTATTTT
TRBV3-1	TRBJ2-7	.	.	CASSQEPWIEQYF	TGTGCCAGCAGCCAAGAGCCATGGATCGAGCAGTACTTC
TRBV7-9	TRBJ1-4	.	.	CASLGHLNEKLFF	TGTGCCAGCCTGGGACACCTGAATGAAAAACTGTTTTTT
TRBV28	TRBJ1-5	few	.	CASSLVWDSNQPQHF	TGTGCCAGCAGTTTGGTGTGGGATAGCAATCAGCCCCAGCATTTT
TRBV4-1	TRBJ1-1	.	TRBD1	CASSQVGQGRYTEAFF	TGCGCCAGCAGCCAAGTCGGACAGGGCCGATACACTGAAGCTTTCTTT
TRBV10-3	TRBJ1-5	few	.	CAISEPPRQPQHF	TGTGCCATCAGTGAGCCTCCCCGTCAGCCCCAGCATTTT
TRBV24-1	TRBJ2-2	.	TRBD2	CATSDHFCGSNGELFF	TGTGCCACCAGTGACCACTTCTGCGGGAGCAACGGGGAGCTGTTTTTT
TRBV4-1	TRBJ2-7	.	.	CASSLRLGFEQYF	TGCGCCAGCAGCTTACGACTGGGGTTCGAGCAGTACTTC
TRBV7-2	TRBJ2-5	.	.	CASSLATFRDFHKTQYF	TGTGCCAGCAGCTTAGCGACTTTCCGGGACTTCCATAAGACCCAGTACTTC
TRBV12-3/TRBV12-4	TRBJ2-5	few	.	CASSPTSRGETQYF	TGTGCCAGCAGTCCCACGTCGAGGGGGGAGACCCAGTACTTC
TRBV5-1	TRBJ2-7	.	.	CASSFRGSDYEQYF	TGCGCCAGCAGCTTCCGCGGGTCTGACTACGAGCAGTACTTC
TRBV29-1	TRBJ2-5	many	.	CSVELSIETQYF	TGCAGCGTTGAACTGTCCATCGAGACCCAGTACTTC
TRBV27	TRBJ2-7	.	TRBD2	CASSPNGGFTYEQYF	TGTGCCAGCAGTCCGAACGGGGGGTTCACCTACGAGCAGTACTTC
TRBV27	TRBJ2-3	.	TRBD1	CASSLDLTGAGTQYF	TGTGCCAGCAGTTTGGACTTGACAGGGGCCGGTACGCAGTATTTT